The entry that follows covers one T cell receptor beta chain sequence. The V gene's germline CDR1 is SGDLS and CDR2 YYNGEE. The CDR3 is 13 residues long. V lost 3 bases, J lost 7 bases, and 11 bases lay in between. This specimen comes from a study of T cell changes during pregnancy in multiple sclerosis. The assay was immunoSEQ multiplex PCR, and TCRdb's table has in-frame clones only and misses some. The top ten clones hold roughly 15% of a sample with 26,000 or so clones, nearly 90% of them seen once. This clonotype originated in a female donor with multiple sclerosis, enrolled in a pregnancy study. The chain has TRBV9 and TRBJ2-1; D is perhaps TRBD2 (5 bases). Sequencing was performed on CD8+ T cells from peripheral blood mononuclear cells, taken in the second trimester of pregnancy. DNA of the CDR3: TGTGCCAGCAGCGCCTATACGGGGAATGAGCAGTTCTTC. Encoded protein: CASSAYTGNEQFF.